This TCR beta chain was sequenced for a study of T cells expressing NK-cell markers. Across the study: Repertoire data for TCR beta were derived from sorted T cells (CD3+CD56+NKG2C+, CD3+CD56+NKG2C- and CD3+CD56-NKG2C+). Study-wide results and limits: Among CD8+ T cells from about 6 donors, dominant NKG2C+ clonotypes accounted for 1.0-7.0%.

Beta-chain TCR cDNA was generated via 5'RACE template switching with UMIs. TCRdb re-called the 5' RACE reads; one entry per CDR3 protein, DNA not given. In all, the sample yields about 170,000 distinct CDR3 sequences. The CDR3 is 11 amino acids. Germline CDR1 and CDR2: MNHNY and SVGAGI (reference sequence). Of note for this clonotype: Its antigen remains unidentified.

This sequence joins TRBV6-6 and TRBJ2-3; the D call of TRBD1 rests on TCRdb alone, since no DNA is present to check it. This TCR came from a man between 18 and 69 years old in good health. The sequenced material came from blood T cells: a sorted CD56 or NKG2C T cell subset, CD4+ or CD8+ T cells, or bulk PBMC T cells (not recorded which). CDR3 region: CASSRGVAQYF.